This TCR beta chain originates from a study of early T cells in non-severe SARS-CoV-2 infection. The study, taken as a whole, reports: VDJdb matching, biased toward anti-spike CD8 responses, missed private and CD4 specificities.

V lost 6 bases and J lost 6; bases outside the gene matches: 9. The CDR3 totals 15 residues. This clonotype was picked up many times. Antigen unknown. TCRdb re-called the 5' RACE reads with MiXCR, one entry per CDR3 protein. The sample gives roughly 75,000 distinct CDR3 sequences, roughly 9.4% of which show up once; approximately 5% is in the top ten. The V call is TRBV12-3 or TRBV12-4, the J call TRBJ2-2; 8 bases agree with TRBD2. The source of this sequence is an adult who was a healthcare worker with PCR-confirmed SARS-CoV-2 infection or an uninfected control (not recorded which). Source material: whole blood. Here the CDR3 reads CASSATGGLPGELFF. The CDR3 DNA reads TGTGCCAGCAGCGCAACGGGGGGGTTACCCGGGGAGCTGTTTTTT.